This T cell receptor (beta chain) was found in a study of blood T cell repertoires in COVID-19. Study-wide context: Italy, Spain and the United States were the sources of the convalescent and acute COVID-19 samples.

Original processing notes: Amplification from reference gene primers served as the basis for estimated nucleated cell counts. Only in-frame clones appear in the TCRdb table, and some are missing; sequencing was by immunoSEQ multiplex PCR. V and J calls and clone size follow that table, whereas D and trimming were derived from the DNA. The data show more than 100,000 clones, 79% seen once. This CDR3 region has 16 residues. CDR1 is SQVTM, CDR2 ANQGSEA, per germline. The V and J ends lost 0 bases and 4 bases, in that order; junction bases with no gene match: 8. The source material was peripheral blood. The chain combines TRBV29-1 with TRBJ2-3, with 9 bases aligning to TRBD2. This receptor was obtained from a woman over 75 with acute or convalescent COVID-19. The CDR3 nucleotides read TGCAGCGTTGAAGATCGTGGTAGCGGGGGCCCAGATACGCAGTATTTT. Its translation: CSVEDRGSGGPDTQYF.